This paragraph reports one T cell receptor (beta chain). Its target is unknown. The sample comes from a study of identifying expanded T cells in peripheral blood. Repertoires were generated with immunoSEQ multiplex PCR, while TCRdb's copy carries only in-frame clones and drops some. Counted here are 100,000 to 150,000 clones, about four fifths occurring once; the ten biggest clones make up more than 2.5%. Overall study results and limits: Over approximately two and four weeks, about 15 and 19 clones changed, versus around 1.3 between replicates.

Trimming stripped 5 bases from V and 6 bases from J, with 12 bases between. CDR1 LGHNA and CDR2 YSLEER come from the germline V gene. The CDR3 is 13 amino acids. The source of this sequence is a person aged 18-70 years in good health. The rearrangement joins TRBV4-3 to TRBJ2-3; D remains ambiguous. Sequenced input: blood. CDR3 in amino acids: CASSLVNDDTQYF. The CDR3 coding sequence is TGCGCCAGCAGCTTGGTTAATGACGATACGCAGTATTTT.